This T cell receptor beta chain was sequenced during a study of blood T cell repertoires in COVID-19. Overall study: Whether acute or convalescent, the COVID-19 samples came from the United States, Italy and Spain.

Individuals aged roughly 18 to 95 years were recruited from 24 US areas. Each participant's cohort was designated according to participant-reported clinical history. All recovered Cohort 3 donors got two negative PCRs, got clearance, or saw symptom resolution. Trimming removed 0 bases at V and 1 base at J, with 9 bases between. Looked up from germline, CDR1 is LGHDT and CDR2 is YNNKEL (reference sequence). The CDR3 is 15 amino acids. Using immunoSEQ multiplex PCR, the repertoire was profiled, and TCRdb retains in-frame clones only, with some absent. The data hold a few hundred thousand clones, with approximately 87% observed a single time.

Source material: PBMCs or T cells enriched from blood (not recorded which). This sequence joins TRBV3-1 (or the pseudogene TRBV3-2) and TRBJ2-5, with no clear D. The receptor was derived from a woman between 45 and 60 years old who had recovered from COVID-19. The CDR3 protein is CASSQDSVFQETQYF. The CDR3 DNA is TGTGCCAGCAGCCAAGATTCAGTCTTCCAAGAGACCCAGTACTTC.